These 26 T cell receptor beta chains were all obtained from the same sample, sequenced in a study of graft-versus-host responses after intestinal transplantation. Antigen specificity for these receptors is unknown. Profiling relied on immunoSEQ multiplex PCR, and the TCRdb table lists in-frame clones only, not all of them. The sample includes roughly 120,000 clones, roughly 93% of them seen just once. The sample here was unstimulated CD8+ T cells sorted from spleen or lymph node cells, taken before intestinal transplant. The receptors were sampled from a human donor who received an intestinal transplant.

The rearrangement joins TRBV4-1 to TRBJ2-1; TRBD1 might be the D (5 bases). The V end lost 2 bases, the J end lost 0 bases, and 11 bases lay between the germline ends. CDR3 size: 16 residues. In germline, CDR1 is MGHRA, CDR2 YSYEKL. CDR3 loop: CASSQYGQSSYNEQFF. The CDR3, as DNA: TGCGCCAGCAGCCAATACGGACAAAGCTCCTACAATGAGCAGTTCTTC.

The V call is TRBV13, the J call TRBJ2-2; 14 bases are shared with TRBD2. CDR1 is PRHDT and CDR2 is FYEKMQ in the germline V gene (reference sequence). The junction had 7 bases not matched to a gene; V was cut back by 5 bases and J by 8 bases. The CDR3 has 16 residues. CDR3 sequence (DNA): TGTGCCAGCAGCATTCGGACTAGCGGGAGGTCGGGGGAGCTGTTTTTT. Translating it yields CASSIRTSGRSGELFF.

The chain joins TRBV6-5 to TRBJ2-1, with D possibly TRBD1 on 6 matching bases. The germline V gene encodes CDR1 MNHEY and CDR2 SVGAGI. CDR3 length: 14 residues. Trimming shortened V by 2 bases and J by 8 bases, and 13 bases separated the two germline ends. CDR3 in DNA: TGTGCCAGCAGTTACCGGAACCCAGGGGATGAGCAGTTCTTC. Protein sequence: CASSYRNPGDEQFF.

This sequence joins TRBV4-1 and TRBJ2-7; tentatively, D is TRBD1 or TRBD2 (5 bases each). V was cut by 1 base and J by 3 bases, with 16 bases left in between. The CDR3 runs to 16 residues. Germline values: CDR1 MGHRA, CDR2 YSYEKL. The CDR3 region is CASSQGTGFGGYEQYF. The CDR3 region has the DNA TGCGCCAGCAGCCAAGGGACGGGTTTTGGGGGCTACGAGCAGTACTTC.

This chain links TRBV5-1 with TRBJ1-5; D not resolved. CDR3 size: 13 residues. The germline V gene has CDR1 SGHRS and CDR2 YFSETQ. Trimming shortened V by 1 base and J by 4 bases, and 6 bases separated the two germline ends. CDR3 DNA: TGCGCCAGCAGCTTGTCGGGGAATCAGCCCCAGCATTTT. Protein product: CASSLSGNQPQHF.

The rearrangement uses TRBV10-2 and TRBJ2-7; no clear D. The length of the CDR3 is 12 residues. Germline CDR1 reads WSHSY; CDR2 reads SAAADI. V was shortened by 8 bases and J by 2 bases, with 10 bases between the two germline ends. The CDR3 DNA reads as TGCGCCAGCGGCCCTGCGGCCTACGAGCAGTACTTC. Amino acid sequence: CASGPAAYEQYF.

This CDR3 is CASSSLAGSTDTQYF. The CDR3 DNA sequence: TGTGCCAGCAGCTCCTTAGCGGGTTCTACAGATACGCAGTATTTT. This chain links TRBV7-6 with TRBJ2-3; 7 bases are shared with TRBD2. V was pared by 4 bases and J by 3 bases, with 7 bases of the junction left unmatched. Germline V gene lookup returns CDR1 SGHVS and CDR2 FNYEAQ. The CDR3 spans 15 residues.

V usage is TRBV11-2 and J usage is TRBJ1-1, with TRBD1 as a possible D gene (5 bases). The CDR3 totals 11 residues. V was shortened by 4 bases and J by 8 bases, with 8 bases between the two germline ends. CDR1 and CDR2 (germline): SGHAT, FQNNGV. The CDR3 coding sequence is TGTGCCAGCAGCTCAAGGACAGAAGCTTTCTTT. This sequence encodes CASSSRTEAFF.

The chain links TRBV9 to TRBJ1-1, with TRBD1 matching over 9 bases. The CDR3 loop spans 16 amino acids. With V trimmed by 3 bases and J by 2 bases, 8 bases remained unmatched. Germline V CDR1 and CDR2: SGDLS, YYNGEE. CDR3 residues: CASSGGQGIRNTEAFF. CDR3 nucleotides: TGTGCCAGCAGCGGAGGACAGGGGATAAGAAACACTGAAGCTTTCTTT.

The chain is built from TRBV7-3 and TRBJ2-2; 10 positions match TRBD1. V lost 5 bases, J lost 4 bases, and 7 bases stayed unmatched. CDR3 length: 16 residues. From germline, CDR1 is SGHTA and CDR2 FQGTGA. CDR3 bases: TGTGCCAGCAGCCTACCCGGGACAGGGGTCACCGGGGAGCTGTTTTTT. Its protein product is CASSLPGTGVTGELFF.

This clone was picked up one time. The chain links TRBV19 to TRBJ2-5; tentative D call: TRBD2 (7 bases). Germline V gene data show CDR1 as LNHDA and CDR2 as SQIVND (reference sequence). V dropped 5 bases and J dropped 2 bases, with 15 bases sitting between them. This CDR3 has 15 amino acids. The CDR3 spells CASSSQGGRQETQYF. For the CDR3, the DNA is TGTGCCAGTAGTTCACAGGGAGGGCGGCAAGAGACCCAGTACTTC.

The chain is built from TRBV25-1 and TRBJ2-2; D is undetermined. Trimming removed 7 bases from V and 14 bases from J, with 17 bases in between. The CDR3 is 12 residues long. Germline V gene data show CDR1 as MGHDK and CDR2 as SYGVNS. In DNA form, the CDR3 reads TGTGCCAGCAAATCCATCACCCACACACTGTTTTTT. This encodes CASKSITHTLFF.

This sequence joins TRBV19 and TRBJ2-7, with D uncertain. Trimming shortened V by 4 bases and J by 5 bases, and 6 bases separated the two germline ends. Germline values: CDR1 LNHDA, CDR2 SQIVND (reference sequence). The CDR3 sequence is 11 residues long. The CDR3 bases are TGTGCCAGTAGTAATTTGGACGAGCAGTACTTC. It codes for CASSNLDEQYF.

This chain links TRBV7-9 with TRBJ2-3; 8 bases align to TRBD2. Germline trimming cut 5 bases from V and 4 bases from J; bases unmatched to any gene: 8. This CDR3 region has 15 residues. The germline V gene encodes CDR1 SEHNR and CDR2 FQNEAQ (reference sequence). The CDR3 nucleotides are TGTGCCAGCAGCCACGGGGGGGGCGTCGCAGATACGCAGTATTTT. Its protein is CASSHGGGVADTQYF.

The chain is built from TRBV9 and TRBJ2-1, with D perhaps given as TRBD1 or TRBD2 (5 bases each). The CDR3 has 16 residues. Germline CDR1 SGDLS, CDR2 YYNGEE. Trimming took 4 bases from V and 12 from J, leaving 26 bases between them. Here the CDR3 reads CASSPLRDQGPMGQFF. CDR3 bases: TGTGCCAGCAGCCCCCTCCGGGACCAGGGACCAATGGGGCAGTTCTTC.

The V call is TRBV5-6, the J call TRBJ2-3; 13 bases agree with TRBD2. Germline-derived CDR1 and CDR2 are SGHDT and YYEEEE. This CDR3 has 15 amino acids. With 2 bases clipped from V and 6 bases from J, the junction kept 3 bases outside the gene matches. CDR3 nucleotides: TGTGCCAGCAGCTTCCGACTAGCGGGAGGTGATACGCAGTATTTT. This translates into CASSFRLAGGDTQYF. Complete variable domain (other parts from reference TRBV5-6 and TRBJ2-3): DAGVTQSPTHLIKTRGQQVTLRCSPKSGHDTVSWYQQALGQGPQFIFQYYEEEERQRGNFPDRFSGHQFPNYSSELNVNALLLGDSALYLCASSFRLAGGDTQYFGPGTRLTVL.

CDR3 in amino acids: CASSLFTRVNTEAFF. CDR3 in DNA: TGTGCCAGCAGCTTGTTTACCAGGGTGAACACTGAAGCTTTCTTT. The chain carries TRBV5-8 and TRBJ1-1, with a possible D match to TRBD1 (5 bases). The CDR3 length is 15 residues. V was trimmed by 1 base and J by 0 bases, leaving 10 bases between them. Germline loops: CDR1 SGHTS, CDR2 YDEGEE.

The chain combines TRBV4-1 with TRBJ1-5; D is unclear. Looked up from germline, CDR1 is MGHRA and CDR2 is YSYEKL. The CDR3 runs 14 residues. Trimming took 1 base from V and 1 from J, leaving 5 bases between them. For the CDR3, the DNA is TGCGCCAGCAGCCAAGCTGGGAGCAATCAGCCCCAGCATTTT. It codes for CASSQAGSNQPQHF.

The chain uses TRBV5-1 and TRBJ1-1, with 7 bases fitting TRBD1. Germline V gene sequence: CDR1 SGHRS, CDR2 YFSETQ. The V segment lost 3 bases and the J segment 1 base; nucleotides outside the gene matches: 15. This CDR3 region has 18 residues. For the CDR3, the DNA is TGCGCCAGCAGCTGGCCACCCGGAGGGGGCGCGGGGAACACTGAAGCTTTCTTT. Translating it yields CASSWPPGGGAGNTEAFF.

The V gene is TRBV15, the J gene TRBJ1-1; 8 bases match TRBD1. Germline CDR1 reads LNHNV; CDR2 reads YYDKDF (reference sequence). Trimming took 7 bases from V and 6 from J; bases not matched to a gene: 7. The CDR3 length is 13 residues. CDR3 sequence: CATTYQGAAEAFF. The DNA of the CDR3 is TGTGCCACCACCTACCAGGGGGCCGCTGAAGCTTTCTTT.

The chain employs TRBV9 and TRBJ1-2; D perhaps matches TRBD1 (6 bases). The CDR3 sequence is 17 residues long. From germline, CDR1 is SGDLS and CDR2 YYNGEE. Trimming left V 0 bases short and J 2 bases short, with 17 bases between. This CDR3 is CASSVATSDRSNYGYTF. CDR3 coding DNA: TGTGCCAGCAGCGTAGCTACCTCGGACAGATCAAACTATGGCTACACCTTC.

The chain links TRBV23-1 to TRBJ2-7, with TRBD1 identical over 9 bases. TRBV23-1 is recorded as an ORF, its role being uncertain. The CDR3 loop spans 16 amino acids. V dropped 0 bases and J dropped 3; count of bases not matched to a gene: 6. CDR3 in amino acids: CASSQSWDRARYEQYF. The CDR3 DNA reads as TGCGCCAGCAGTCAATCGTGGGACAGGGCCCGCTACGAGCAGTACTTC.

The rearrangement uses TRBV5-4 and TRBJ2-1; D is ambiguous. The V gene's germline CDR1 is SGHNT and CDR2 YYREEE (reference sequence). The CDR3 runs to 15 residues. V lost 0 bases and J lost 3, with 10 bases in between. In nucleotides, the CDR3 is TGTGCCAGCAGCTTGGAACTGGTGGGCTACAATGAGCAGTTCTTC. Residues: CASSLELVGYNEQFF.

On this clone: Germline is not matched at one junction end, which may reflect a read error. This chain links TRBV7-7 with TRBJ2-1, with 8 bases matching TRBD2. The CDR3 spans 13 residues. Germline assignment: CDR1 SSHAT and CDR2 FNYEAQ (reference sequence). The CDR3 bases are TGTGCTAGCAGCTGGACTAGCTCGAGTGAGCAGTTCTTC. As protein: CASSWTSSSEQFF. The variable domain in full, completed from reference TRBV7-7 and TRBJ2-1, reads GAGVSQSPRYKVTKRGQDVTLRCDPISSHATLYWYQQALGQGPEFLTYFNYEAQPDKSGLPSDRFSAERPEGSISTLTIQRTEQRDSAMYRCASSWTSSSEQFFGPGTRLTVL.

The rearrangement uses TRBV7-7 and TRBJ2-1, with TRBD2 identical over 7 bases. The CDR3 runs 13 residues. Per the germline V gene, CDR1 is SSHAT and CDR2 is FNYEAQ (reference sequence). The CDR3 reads CASARTGGVEQFF. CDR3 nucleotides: TGTGCTAGCGCACGTACGGGAGGAGTTGAGCAGTTCTTC.

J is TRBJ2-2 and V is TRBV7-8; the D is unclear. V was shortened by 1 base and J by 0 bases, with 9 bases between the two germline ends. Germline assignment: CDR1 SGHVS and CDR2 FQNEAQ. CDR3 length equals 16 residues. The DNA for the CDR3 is TGTGCCAGCAGCTTAGGGTGGCAAACGAACACCGGGGAGCTGTTTTTT. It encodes CASSLGWQTNTGELFF.